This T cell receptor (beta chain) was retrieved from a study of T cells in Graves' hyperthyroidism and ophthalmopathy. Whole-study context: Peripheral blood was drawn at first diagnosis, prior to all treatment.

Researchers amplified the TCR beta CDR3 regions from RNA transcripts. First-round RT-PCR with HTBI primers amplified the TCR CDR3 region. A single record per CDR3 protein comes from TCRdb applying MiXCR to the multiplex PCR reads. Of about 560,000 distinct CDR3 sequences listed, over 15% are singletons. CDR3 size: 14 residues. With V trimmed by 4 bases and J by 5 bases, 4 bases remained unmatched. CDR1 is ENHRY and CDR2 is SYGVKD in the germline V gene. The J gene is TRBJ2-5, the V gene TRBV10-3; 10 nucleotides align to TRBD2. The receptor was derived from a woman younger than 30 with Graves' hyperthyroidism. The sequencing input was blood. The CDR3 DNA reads TGTGCCATCAGTGCAGCGGGGGGGCTGGAGACCCAGTACTTC. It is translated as CAISAAGGLETQYF.